This T cell receptor beta chain was profiled in a study of CD8+ T cells in alopecia areata. Separation by sorting yielded CD4+ and CD8+ T cells from PBMCs. cDNA reverse transcribed from extracted RNA served as the sequencing template. Some clones are missing from TCRdb's copy, which holds only in-frame ones; the method was immunoSEQ multiplex PCR. The table lists roughly 150,000 clones, approximately 45% of them singletons. The germline CDR1 and CDR2 sequences are MNHEY and SMNVEV (reference sequence). The CDR3 loop spans 14 amino acids. V was shortened by 5 bases and J by 3 bases, with 13 bases between the two germline ends.

Sequencing input: CD4+ T cells sorted from blood. This chain joins TRBV27 and TRBJ1-1, with D maybe TRBD1 (5 bases). This sequence originates from a human donor with alopecia areata. CDR3 sequence (DNA): TGTGCCAGCAGTAAAATTGTAGGGGACACTGAAGCTTTCTTT. Encoded protein: CASSKIVGDTEAFF.